The T cell receptor (beta chain) described here comes from a study of shared clonotypes between healthy human individuals. Repertoires were generated with immunoSEQ multiplex PCR, while TCRdb's copy carries only in-frame clones and drops some. In the table there are more than 550,000 clones, 92% of which are singletons. Naive CD8 cells lacked CD45RO and underwent positive selection for CCR7, leaving out terminally differentiated effector memory CD45RA+ cells. All the donors were Caucasian adults who lived in Nashville, Tennessee. Points on this clone: Its antigen is currently unknown.

Regarding the study as a whole: Large depth notwithstanding, sorted-subset sequencing proved incomplete by rarefaction. It was observed that 5% to 6% of naive CD4 clonotypes were shared across several donors. Donors were few, which limited the genetic and exposure-history diversity represented.

Trimming cost V 2 bases and J 4 bases; bases outside gene matches: 10. The CDR3 has 17 residues. Germline V lookup: CDR1 MDHEN, CDR2 SYDVKM. This receptor was taken from a man aged 25 to 40 in good health. Sequenced input: naive CD8+ T cells sorted from blood. The J gene is TRBJ2-7, the V gene TRBV28; 11 bases align to TRBD1. CDR3 in amino acids: CASSLPKGQGVPYEQYF. The CDR3 region has the DNA TGTGCCAGCAGTTTACCCAAGGGACAGGGGGTTCCTTACGAGCAGTACTTC.